The sequence of this TCR beta chain was determined in a study of T cells in Graves' hyperthyroidism and ophthalmopathy. Study context: Before any treatment, at initial diagnosis, peripheral blood was collected. Study conclusions and caveats: Onset of ophthalmopathy came a median roughly 6 months after the model predicted it.

CDR1 and CDR2 (germline): SQVTM, ANQGSEA. CDR3 size: 14 residues. Trimming cost V 4 bases and J 0 bases, with 11 bases left between them. A few counts support this clonotype. What it binds is unknown. Amplification of TCR beta CDR3 regions used RNA as the template. First-round RT-PCR of the TCR CDR3 relied on the HTBI primer set. Each CDR3 protein gets one entry after TCRdb re-called the multiplex PCR reads with MiXCR. This table holds approximately 600,000 distinct CDR3 sequences, under 25% found once. This clonotype originated in a man aged 30-40 years with Graves' ophthalmopathy. The sample consisted of blood. The chain carries TRBV29-1 and TRBJ2-3; either TRBD1 or TRBD2 may fit D (5 bases each). CDR3 DNA sequence: TGCAGCGTTGGCCCGGGACCAAGCACAGATACGCAGTATTTT. Translating it yields CSVGPGPSTDTQYF.